This T cell receptor beta chain was recorded in a study of tumor-infiltrating lymphocytes in primary liver carcinoma. General study results and limits: Pairs of tumor regions overlapped more than tumor-adjacent and tumor-blood pairs did. Tumor top-250-clone fraction significantly exceeded that of blood (p = 0.039).

A primer matching the constant region was used to make TCR beta cDNA from approximately 520 ng of total RNA. Sequencing libraries for TCR beta derived from three nested multiplex PCR rounds that used slightly modified ARM-PCR. Each of the first two PCR rounds ran roughly 9 cycles with TRBV1-TRBV30 forward and C-beta reverse primers. Each CDR3 protein gets one entry after TCRdb re-called the multiplex PCR reads with MiXCR. The table shows 250,000 to 350,000 distinct CDR3 sequences, with about 50% occurring only once. Unsorted whole blood supplied the RNA, and germline DNA was extracted too. This CDR3 is 11 amino acids long. CDR1 and CDR2 from the germline V gene are MRHNA and SNTAGT. Trimming left V 3 bases short and J 11 bases short, with 10 bases between. This clonotype has a handful of counts. Its antigen remains unidentified.

The receptor's source is a woman aged 25 to 39 with primary liver carcinoma and hepatitis B virus infection. Sequenced sample: peripheral blood. This sequence joins TRBV6-4 and TRBJ1-1; D is unclear. This CDR3 reads CASSEGTVAFF. For the CDR3, the DNA is TGTGCCAGCAGTGAAGGCACGGTGGCTTTCTTT.